These 7 T cell receptor beta chains came from one sample sequenced in a study of identical twins. TCRdb fed the 5' RACE reads into MiXCR, producing one record per CDR3 protein. The data show 1.5 million to 2 million distinct CDR3 sequences, about 30% seen once. What was sequenced was cord blood. These receptors came from a newborn girl in good health.

The rearrangement uses TRBV13 and TRBJ2-3; 10 nucleotides align to TRBD2. Trimming cost V 5 bases and J 0 bases; bases outside gene matches: 8. CDR1 and CDR2 (germline): PRHDT, FYEKMQ (reference sequence). This CDR3 comprises 17 residues. The CDR3 sequence is CASSMVAGGSSTDTQYF. For the CDR3, the DNA is TGTGCCAGCAGCATGGTAGCGGGGGGCTCCAGCACAGATACGCAGTATTTT.

The chain recombines TRBV27 with TRBJ2-4, with TRBD2 matching 11 bases. Germline-derived CDR1 and CDR2 are MNHEY and SMNVEV (reference sequence). The V segment lost 3 bases and the J segment 8 bases; nucleotides outside the gene matches: 12. CDR3 length equals 17 residues. CDR3 in amino acids: CASSFSSGGAVWDIQYF. The CDR3 DNA reads TGTGCCAGCAGTTTTAGTAGCGGGGGGGCCGTCTGGGACATTCAGTACTTC.

In this sample, this clonotype turned up a few times. The genes are TRBV7-2 and TRBJ2-1, with TRBD1 matching over 11 bases. V gave up 1 base and J gave up 7 bases; unmatched junction bases: 9. This CDR3 has 17 amino acids. Per the germline V gene, CDR1 is SGHTA and CDR2 is FQGNSA. CDR3 sequence reads: CASSLGAGTGGFNEQFF. The CDR3 DNA reads as TGTGCCAGCAGCTTAGGGGCCGGGACAGGGGGTTTTAATGAGCAGTTCTTC.

This rearrangement joins TRBV20-1 to TRBJ2-1, with TRBD2 matching over 9 bases. The CDR3 sequence is 14 residues long. V was clipped by 6 bases and J by 8 bases; unmatched bases: 11. Germline CDR1 is DFQATT and CDR2 is SNEGSKA (reference sequence). For the CDR3, the DNA is TGCAGTGCCAAACGAGCGGGGGGACTACATGAGCAGTTCTTC. Translation gives CSAKRAGGLHEQFF.

The chain has TRBV5-1 and TRBJ1-1; D not resolved. The V and J ends lost 0 bases and 0 bases respectively, with 12 bases between them. This CDR3 contains 16 residues. CDR1 is SGHRS and CDR2 is YFSETQ in the germline V gene. The CDR3 nucleotides are TGCGCCAGCAGCTTGGCCCCTCCGACGGTGAACACTGAAGCTTTCTTT. Protein: CASSLAPPTVNTEAFF.

This chain uses TRBV4-1 with TRBJ1-2, with 9 bases aligning to TRBD1. The CDR3 consists of 15 residues. V shed 1 base and J 3 bases; nucleotides not matched to a gene: 3. The germline V gene has CDR1 MGHRA and CDR2 YSYEKL. CDR3 DNA: TGCGCCAGCAGCCAAGCCGGGGACAGGGACTATGGCTACACCTTC. This codes for CASSQAGDRDYGYTF.

This clonotype has a handful of counts. This rearrangement joins TRBV5-1 to TRBJ2-1; D perhaps matches TRBD2 (6 bases). Per germline, CDR1 SGHRS and CDR2 YFSETQ. V lost 4 bases and J lost 4, with 18 bases in between. CDR3 length: 16 amino acids. The CDR3 coding sequence is TGCGCCAGCAGCCCCCGCGGGGACTTAAATTACAATGAGCAGTTCTTC. Residues: CASSPRGDLNYNEQFF.